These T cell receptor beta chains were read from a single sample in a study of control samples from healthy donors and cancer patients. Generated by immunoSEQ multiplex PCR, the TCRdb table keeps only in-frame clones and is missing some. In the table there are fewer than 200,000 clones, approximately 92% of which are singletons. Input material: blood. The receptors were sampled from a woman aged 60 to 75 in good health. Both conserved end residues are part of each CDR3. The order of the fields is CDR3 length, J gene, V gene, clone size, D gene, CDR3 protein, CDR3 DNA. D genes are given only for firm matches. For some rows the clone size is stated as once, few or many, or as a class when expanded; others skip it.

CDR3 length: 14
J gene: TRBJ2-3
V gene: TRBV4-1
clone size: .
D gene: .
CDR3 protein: CASGAGFSTDTQYF
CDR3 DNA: TGCGCCAGCGGTGCAGGGTTTAGCACAGATACGCAGTATTTT

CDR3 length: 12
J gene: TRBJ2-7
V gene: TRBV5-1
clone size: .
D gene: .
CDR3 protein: CASSWGQDEQYF
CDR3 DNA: TGCGCCAGCAGCTGGGGACAAGACGAGCAGTACTTC

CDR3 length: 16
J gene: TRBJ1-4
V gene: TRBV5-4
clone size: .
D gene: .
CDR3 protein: CASSPESSGVGEKLFF
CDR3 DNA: TGTGCCAGCAGCCCGGAGTCGTCGGGGGTCGGTGAAAAACTGTTTTTT

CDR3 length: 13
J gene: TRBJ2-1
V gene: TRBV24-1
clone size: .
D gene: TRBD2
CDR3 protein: CATSDGGGNEQFF
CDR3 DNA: TGTGCCACCAGTGATGGGGGGGGCAATGAGCAGTTCTTC

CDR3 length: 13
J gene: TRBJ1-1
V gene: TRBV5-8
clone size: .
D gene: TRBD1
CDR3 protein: CASSTRTGEQAFF
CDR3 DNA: TGTGCCAGCAGCACGAGGACAGGGGAGCAAGCTTTCTTT

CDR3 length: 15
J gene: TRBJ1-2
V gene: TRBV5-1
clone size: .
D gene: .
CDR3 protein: CASSLQGQEVGGYTF
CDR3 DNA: TGCGCCAGCAGCTTGCAGGGGCAAGAAGTGGGAGGCTACACCTTC

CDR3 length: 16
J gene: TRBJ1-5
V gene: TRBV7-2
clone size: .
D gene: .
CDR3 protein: CASSFFDRSSNQPQHF
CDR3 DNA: TGTGCCAGCAGCTTTTTTGACAGAAGTAGCAATCAGCCCCAGCATTTT

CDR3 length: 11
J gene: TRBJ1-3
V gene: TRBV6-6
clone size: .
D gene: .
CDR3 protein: CASSYGRGHNF
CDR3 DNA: TGTGCCAGCAGTTATGGTCGGGGGCACAATTTT

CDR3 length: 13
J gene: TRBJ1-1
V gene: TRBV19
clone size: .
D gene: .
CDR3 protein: CASSIRWNTEAFF
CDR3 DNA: TGTGCCAGTAGTATAAGGTGGAACACTGAAGCTTTCTTT

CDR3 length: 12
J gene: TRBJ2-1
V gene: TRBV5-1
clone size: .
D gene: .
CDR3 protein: CASSFDRDEQFF
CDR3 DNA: TGCGCCAGCAGCTTCGACCGGGATGAGCAGTTCTTC

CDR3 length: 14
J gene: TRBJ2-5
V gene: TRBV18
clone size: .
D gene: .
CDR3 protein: CASSPSAGEETQYF
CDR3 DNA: TGTGCCAGCTCACCATCGGCAGGGGAAGAGACCCAGTACTTC

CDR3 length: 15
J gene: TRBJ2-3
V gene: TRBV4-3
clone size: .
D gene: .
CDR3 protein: CASSRSEGDTDTQYF
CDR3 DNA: TGCGCCAGCAGCCGCTCCGAGGGGGACACAGATACGCAGTATTTT

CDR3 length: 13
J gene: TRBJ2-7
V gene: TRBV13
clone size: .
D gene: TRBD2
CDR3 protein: CASRVAGQNEQYF
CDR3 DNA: TGTGCCAGCAGGGTAGCGGGGCAAAACGAGCAGTACTTC

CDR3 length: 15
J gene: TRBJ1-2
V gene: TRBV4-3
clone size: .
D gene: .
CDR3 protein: CASSQEPDLNYGYTF
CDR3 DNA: TGCGCCAGCAGCCAAGAGCCAGATCTTAACTATGGCTACACCTTC

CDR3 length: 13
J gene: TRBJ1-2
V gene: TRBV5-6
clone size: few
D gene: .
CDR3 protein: CASSSRVLSGYTF
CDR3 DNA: TGTGCCAGCAGCTCCAGGGTACTGAGTGGCTACACCTTC

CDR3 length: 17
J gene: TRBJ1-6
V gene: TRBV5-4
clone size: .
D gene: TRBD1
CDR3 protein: CASSSRSGQGFNSPLHF
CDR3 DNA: TGTGCCAGCAGCAGTCGGTCGGGACAGGGATTTAATTCACCCCTCCACTTT

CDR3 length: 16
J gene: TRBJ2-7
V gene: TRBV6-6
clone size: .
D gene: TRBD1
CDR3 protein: CASSLPRGQGSYEQYF
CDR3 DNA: TGTGCCAGCAGCCTACCGCGTGGACAGGGGTCCTACGAGCAGTACTTC

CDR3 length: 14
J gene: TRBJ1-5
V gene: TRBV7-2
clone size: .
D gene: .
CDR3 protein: CASSLGQFNQPQHF
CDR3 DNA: TGTGCCAGCAGCTTAGGGCAATTCAATCAGCCCCAGCATTTT

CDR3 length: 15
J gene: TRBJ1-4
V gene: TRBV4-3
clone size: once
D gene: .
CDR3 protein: CASSQRDTTNEKLFF
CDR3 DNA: TGCGCCAGCAGCCAACGGGACACAACTAATGAAAAACTGTTTTTT

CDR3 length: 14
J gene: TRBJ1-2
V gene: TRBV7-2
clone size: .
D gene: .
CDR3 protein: CASSLDSGNYGYTF
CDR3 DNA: TGTGCCAGCAGCTTAGACTCAGGGAACTATGGCTACACCTTC

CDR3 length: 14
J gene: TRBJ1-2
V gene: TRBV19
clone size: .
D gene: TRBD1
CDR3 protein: CASSHGQVNYGYTF
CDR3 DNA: TGTGCCAGTAGCCATGGACAGGTAAACTATGGCTACACCTTC

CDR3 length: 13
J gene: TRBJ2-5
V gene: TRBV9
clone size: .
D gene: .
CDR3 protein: CASSVPPQETQYF
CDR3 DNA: TGTGCCAGCAGCGTCCCCCCCCAAGAGACCCAGTACTTC

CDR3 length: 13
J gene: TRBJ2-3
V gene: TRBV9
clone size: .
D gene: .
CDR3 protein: CASSASVTDTQYF
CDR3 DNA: TGTGCCAGCAGCGCCTCCGTCACAGATACGCAGTATTTT

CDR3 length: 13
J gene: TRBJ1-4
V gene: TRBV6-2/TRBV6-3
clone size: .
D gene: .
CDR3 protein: CASSSGSHEKLFF
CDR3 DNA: TGTGCCAGCAGTTCAGGGTCGCACGAAAAACTGTTTTTT

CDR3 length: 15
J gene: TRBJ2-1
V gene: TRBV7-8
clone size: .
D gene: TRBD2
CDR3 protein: CASSLARTRRHEQFF
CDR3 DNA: TGTGCCAGCAGCTTAGCTCGGACTAGGCGACATGAGCAGTTCTTC

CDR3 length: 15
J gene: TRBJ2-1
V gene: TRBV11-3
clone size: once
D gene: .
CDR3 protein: CASSQGGGAGNEQFF
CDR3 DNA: TGTGCCAGCAGCCAAGGAGGGGGGGCTGGGAATGAGCAGTTCTTC

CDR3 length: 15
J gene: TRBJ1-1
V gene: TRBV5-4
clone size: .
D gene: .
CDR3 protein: CASSLYSRVDTEAFF
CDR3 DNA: TGTGCCAGCAGCTTGTACTCACGGGTCGACACTGAAGCTTTCTTT

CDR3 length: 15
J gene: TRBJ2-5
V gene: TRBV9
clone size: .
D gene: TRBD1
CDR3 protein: CASSVGQPHQETQYF
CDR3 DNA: TGTGCCAGCAGCGTGGGACAGCCTCATCAAGAGACCCAGTACTTC

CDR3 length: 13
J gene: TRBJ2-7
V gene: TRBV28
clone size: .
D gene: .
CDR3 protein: CASQTGASYEQYF
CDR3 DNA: TGTGCCAGCCAGACAGGAGCCTCCTACGAGCAGTACTTC

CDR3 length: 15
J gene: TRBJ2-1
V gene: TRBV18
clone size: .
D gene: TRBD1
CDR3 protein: CASSPGTGQYNEQFF
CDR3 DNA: TGTGCCAGCTCACCAGGGACAGGGCAATACAATGAGCAGTTCTTC

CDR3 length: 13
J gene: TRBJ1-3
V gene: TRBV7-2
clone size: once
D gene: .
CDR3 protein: CASSMAAGNTIYF
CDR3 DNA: TGTGCCAGCAGTATGGCAGCGGGAAACACCATATATTTT

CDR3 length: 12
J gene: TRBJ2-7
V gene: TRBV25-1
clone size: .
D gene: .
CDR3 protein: CASSAERGGQYF
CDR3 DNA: TGTGCCAGCAGTGCCGAGAGGGGGGGGCAGTACTTC

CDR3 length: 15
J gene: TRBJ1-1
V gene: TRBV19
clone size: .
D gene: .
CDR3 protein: CASRVQGSGNTEAFF
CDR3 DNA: TGTGCCAGTAGGGTACAGGGTTCGGGGAACACTGAAGCTTTCTTT

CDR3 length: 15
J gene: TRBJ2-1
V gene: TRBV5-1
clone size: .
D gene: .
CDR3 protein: CASSPSGEILSSQFF
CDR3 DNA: TGCGCCAGCAGCCCATCCGGGGAGATCCTCTCAAGCCAGTTCTTC

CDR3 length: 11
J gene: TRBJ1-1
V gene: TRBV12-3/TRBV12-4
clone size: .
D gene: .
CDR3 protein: CASSLDIEAFF
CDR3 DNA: TGTGCCAGCAGTTTGGATATTGAAGCTTTCTTT

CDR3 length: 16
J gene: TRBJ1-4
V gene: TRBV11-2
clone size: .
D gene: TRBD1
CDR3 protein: CASSLDSTGVSEKLFF
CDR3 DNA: TGTGCCAGCAGCTTAGACAGTACAGGGGTTAGTGAAAAACTGTTTTTT

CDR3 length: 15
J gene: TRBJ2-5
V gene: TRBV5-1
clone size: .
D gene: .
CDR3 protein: CASSLEGVFGETQYF
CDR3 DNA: TGCGCCAGCAGCTTGGAAGGGGTCTTTGGGGAGACCCAGTACTTC

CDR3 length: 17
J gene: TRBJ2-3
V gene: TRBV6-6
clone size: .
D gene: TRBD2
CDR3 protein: CASSPPDGRGGTDTQYF
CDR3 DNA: TGTGCCAGCAGTCCCCCGGATGGGCGGGGGGGCACAGATACGCAGTATTTT

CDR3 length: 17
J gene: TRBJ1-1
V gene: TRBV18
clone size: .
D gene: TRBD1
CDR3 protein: CASSPRTGGIENTEAFF
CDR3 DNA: TGTGCCAGCTCACCAAGGACAGGGGGAATCGAGAACACTGAAGCTTTCTTT

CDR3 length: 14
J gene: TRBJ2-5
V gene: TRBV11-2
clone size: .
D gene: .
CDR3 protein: CASSLISREVTQYF
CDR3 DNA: TGTGCCAGCAGCTTAATTTCCAGGGAGGTGACCCAGTACTTC

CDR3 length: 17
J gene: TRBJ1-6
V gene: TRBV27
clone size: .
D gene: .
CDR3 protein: CASSLTFRGFSYSPLHF
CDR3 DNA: TGTGCCAGCAGTTTAACTTTCCGGGGTTTCTCTTATTCACCCCTCCACTTT